This passage covers 12 T cell receptor beta chains from one sample sequenced in a study of blood T cell repertoires in COVID-19. The assay was immunoSEQ multiplex PCR, and TCRdb's table has in-frame clones only and misses some. This table holds over 250,000 clones, around 86% found once. The specimen sequenced was peripheral blood. The receptor set was obtained from a man aged 45-65 years with acute or convalescent COVID-19.

The CDR3 protein is CASSGAPGQANYGYTF. DNA for the CDR3: TGTGCCAGCAGTGGAGCCCCCGGACAGGCTAACTATGGCTACACCTTC. The rearrangement uses TRBV6-1 and TRBJ1-2; 7 bases agree with TRBD1. This CDR3 spans 16 amino acids. V lost 4 bases, J lost 0 bases, and 8 bases stayed unmatched. Germline CDR1 reads MNHNS; CDR2 reads SASEGT.

The rearrangement links TRBV9 to TRBJ1-4; D might be TRBD1 (6 bases). Germline assignment: CDR1 SGDLS and CDR2 YYNGEE. The CDR3 is 17 residues long. Trimming stripped 0 bases from V and 2 bases from J, with 14 bases between. CDR3 sequence (DNA): TGTGCCAGCAGCGTAGAAGGGGGAGCGGGGACTAATGAAAAACTGTTTTTT. Protein product: CASSVEGGAGTNEKLFF.

This clone was detected only a few times. The chain employs TRBV27 and TRBJ2-7; 7 bases agree with TRBD1. Trimming at V came to 3 bases and at J to 3 bases, leaving 8 bases not matched to a gene. The germline V gene encodes CDR1 MNHEY and CDR2 SMNVEV (reference sequence). This CDR3 region has 15 residues. CDR3 DNA: TGTGCCAGCAGTTTCCTGGACAGGATTCACTACGAGCAGTACTTC. Protein product: CASSFLDRIHYEQYF.

The V call is TRBV7-3, the J call TRBJ2-5; perhaps TRBD1 as D (6 bases). The germline CDR1 and CDR2 sequences are SGHTA and FQGTGA. Trimming removed 8 bases at V and 5 bases at J, with 15 bases between. The CDR3 spans 13 residues. The CDR3 reads CASGPGVGETQYF. The CDR3 nucleotides are TGTGCCAGCGGCCCAGGGGTAGGGGAGACCCAGTACTTC.

The chain is built from TRBV11-3 and TRBJ2-1; D is possibly TRBD1 (6 bases). Between the trimmed V and J ends, which lost 1 base and 5 bases, there was a span of 12 bases. This CDR3 comprises 15 residues. Germline CDR1 SGHNT, CDR2 YENEEA. The CDR3: CASSLGAGDHNEQFF. CDR3 nucleotide sequence: TGTGCCAGCAGCTTAGGGGCAGGGGATCACAATGAGCAGTTCTTC.

The chain joins TRBV10-3 to TRBJ1-4; 7 positions agree with TRBD1. This CDR3 is 13 amino acids long. V trimming: 8 bases; J trimming: 5 bases; junction bases outside the gene matches: 5. Germline V gene lookup returns CDR1 ENHRY and CDR2 SYGVKD. CDR3 amino acids: CAIRQGGNEKLFF. As DNA, the CDR3 is TGTGCCATCCGGCAGGGGGGAAATGAAAAACTGTTTTTT.

This clone was seen a few times. J is TRBJ1-2 and V is TRBV12-3 or TRBV12-4, with D perhaps matching TRBD1 (5 bases). Trimming left V 2 bases short and J 5 bases short, with 9 bases between. The CDR3 has 13 residues. The CDR3 is CASSLRTKYGYTF. The CDR3 DNA reads as TGTGCCAGCAGTTTACGGACAAAGTATGGCTACACCTTC.

J is TRBJ2-1 and V is TRBV18; unclear D gene. V was clipped by 5 bases and J by 5 bases, with 13 bases between them. The CDR3 sequence is 14 residues long. The germline CDR1 and CDR2 sequences are KGHSH and LQKENI. CDR3 region: CASSGQTVHNEQFF. The CDR3 nucleotides are TGTGCCAGCTCAGGGCAGACGGTCCACAATGAGCAGTTCTTC.

This clone is a singleton in its sample. The rearrangement links TRBV5-4 to TRBJ2-5, with D perhaps matching TRBD2 (7 bases). This CDR3 is 15 amino acids long. Per the germline V gene, CDR1 is SGHNT and CDR2 is YYREEE (reference sequence). With 0 bases removed from V and 5 bases from J, the gap between germline ends came to 14 bases. For the CDR3, the DNA is TGTGCCAGCAGCTTGGGGGGGGGCATGCGGGAGACCCAGTACTTC. Encoded protein: CASSLGGGMRETQYF.

The chain has TRBV30 and TRBJ2-2; 9 bases are shared with TRBD1. This CDR3 has 14 amino acids. CDR1 is GTSNPN, CDR2 SVGIG, per germline (reference sequence). The V gene end was trimmed by 4 bases and the J gene end by 7 bases; junction bases not matched to a gene: 7. CDR3 loop: CAWTRTGAGGELFF. The CDR3 DNA follows: TGTGCCTGGACCCGGACAGGGGCGGGCGGGGAGCTGTTTTTT.

This chain uses TRBV19 with TRBJ2-5, with D hard to call. CDR1 and CDR2 from the germline V gene are LNHDA and SQIVND (reference sequence). V was shortened by 6 bases and J by 4 bases, with 12 bases between the two germline ends. There are 13 residues in the CDR3. The chain's CDR3 is CASRSPVLETQYF. DNA for the CDR3: TGTGCCAGTAGATCACCGGTGCTAGAGACCCAGTACTTC.

The chain employs TRBV11-2 and TRBJ2-2; TRBD2 is a possible D gene (5 bases). CDR1 and CDR2 from the germline V gene are SGHAT and FQNNGV. The CDR3 sequence is 15 residues long. V dropped 2 bases and J dropped 4 bases, with 11 bases sitting between them. This CDR3 is CASSLPFTSTGELFF. The CDR3 DNA follows: TGTGCCAGCAGCTTACCCTTTACTAGCACCGGGGAGCTGTTTTTT.